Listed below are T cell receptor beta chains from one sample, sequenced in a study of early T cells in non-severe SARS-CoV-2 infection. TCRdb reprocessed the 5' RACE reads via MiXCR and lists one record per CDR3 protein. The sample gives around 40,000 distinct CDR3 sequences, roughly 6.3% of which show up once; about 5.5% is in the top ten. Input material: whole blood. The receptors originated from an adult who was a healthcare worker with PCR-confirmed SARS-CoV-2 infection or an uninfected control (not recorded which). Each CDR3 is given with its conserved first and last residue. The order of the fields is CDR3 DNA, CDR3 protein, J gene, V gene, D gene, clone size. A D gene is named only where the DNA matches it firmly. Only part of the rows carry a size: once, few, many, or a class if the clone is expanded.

TGTGCCAGCAGCCCGGACAGGTCAGGGCCGCGGCGGGAGTTT CASSPDRSGPRREF TRBJ2-3 TRBV28 . few
TGCAGTGCTAGAGCAGGGACTGGCGGGAGGGGTTACAATGAGCAGTTCTTC CSARAGTGGRGYNEQFF TRBJ2-1 TRBV20-1 TRBD2 many
TGTGCCAGCAGCCAGGGACAGCACCAAGAGACCCAGTACTTC CASSQGQHQETQYF TRBJ2-5 TRBV11-2 TRBD1 many
TGTGCCAGCAAGATGACTAGCGGGGTTATGAATGAGCAGTTCTTC CASKMTSGVMNEQFF TRBJ2-1 TRBV6-4 TRBD2 few
TGCAGTGCTAGGCCCAGCGGGAGGGCCGGGGATACGCAGTATTTT CSARPSGRAGDTQYF TRBJ2-3 TRBV20-1 TRBD2 few
TGCGCCAGCAGCTTGTCTCCAGCGTCAGCCTACAATGAGCAGTTCTTC CASSLSPASAYNEQFF TRBJ2-1 TRBV5-1 . few
TGCGCCAGCAGTGAGGCAGACAGGCGCGAAAAACTGTTTTTT CASSEADRREKLFF TRBJ1-4 TRBV10-2 . few
TGCAGCGTTCCGGGACAGGAAAGTTACGAGACCCAGTACTTC CSVPGQESYETQYF TRBJ2-5 TRBV29-1 TRBD1 few
TGTGCCAGCAGTAACAGGCATGGCTACACCTTC CASSNRHGYTF TRBJ1-2 TRBV25-1 . .
TGTGCCTGGAGTCGCCCCTACGAGCAGTACTTC CAWSRPYEQYF TRBJ2-7 TRBV30 . .
TGTGCCACCCTCTTAAGGGAATTGGGTGCAGATACGCAGTATTTT CATLLRELGADTQYF TRBJ2-3 TRBV6-4 . many
TGTGCCAGCAGTCAGGTCGGGGCGGGCCTTGGGAATGAGCAGTTCTTC CASSQVGAGLGNEQFF TRBJ2-1 TRBV28 . many
TGTGCCTGGATCCTGGTCCACAATGAGCAGTTCTTC CAWILVHNEQFF TRBJ2-1 TRBV30 . few
TGTGCCAGCAGTTTTTTACGGGCGGGGGAGCAGTACTTC CASSFLRAGEQYF TRBJ2-7 TRBV12-3/TRBV12-4 . .
TGTGCCAGCAAAGAGGAGGAGCCCGAGCAGTTCTTC CASKEEEPEQFF TRBJ2-1 TRBV2 . many
TGTGCCAGCAGGGGGACTAGCGGGAGGGCAGATACGCAGTATTTT CASRGTSGRADTQYF TRBJ2-3 TRBV12-3/TRBV12-4 TRBD2 .
TGCGCCAGCAGCCCCTATGGGGACCGGAATTATGGCTACACCTTC CASSPYGDRNYGYTF TRBJ1-2 TRBV5-1 . .
TGCAGTGCTTCTAGCGGGAGGAGGACAGATACGCAGTATTTT CSASSGRRTDTQYF TRBJ2-3 TRBV20-1 TRBD2 many
TGTGCCAGCAGTCCCCGAAGAAGGACAGGGTTCGAGCAGTACTTC CASSPRRRTGFEQYF TRBJ2-7 TRBV12-3/TRBV12-4 TRBD1 .
TGTGCCAGCAGTTCAGGGCAGGGCGACTATGGCTACACCTTC CASSSGQGDYGYTF TRBJ1-2 TRBV28 . .
TGTGCCAGCTCCCCATTCCCTGACAGGGTGGAGTACTTC CASSPFPDRVEYF TRBJ2-7 TRBV27 TRBD1 many
TGTGCCAGCAGCTTAGGGCTCACAGATACGCAGTATTTT CASSLGLTDTQYF TRBJ2-3 TRBV7-2 . few
TGTGCCAGCAGCTTAATCATTAGCGGGGGAAATTACAATGAGCAGTTCTTC CASSLIISGGNYNEQFF TRBJ2-1 TRBV11-2 TRBD2 many
TGTGCCAGCAGCCAAGTGGGCGAGCAGTACTTC CASSQVGEQYF TRBJ2-7 TRBV3-1 . .
TGTGCCAGCAGTCCTACAGGGGGTACCTACGAGCAGTACTTC CASSPTGGTYEQYF TRBJ2-7 TRBV7-7 TRBD1 many
TGTGCCAGCAGCATAGAGGCAGCGGGACCCTACAATGAGCAGTTCTTC CASSIEAAGPYNEQFF TRBJ2-1 TRBV11-3 TRBD2 few
TGTGCCAGCAGCTTAGAGGCCAACGTCCTGACTTTC CASSLEANVLTF TRBJ2-6 TRBV7-9 . few
TGTGCCAGCAGCCAACTAGACCTAGCGGGACGACGGGAGACCCAGTACTTC CASSQLDLAGRRETQYF TRBJ2-5 TRBV7-6 TRBD2 many
TGTGCCAGCAGTGGGGGCGGCAGGACTCTATACGAGCAGTACTTC CASSGGGRTLYEQYF TRBJ2-7 TRBV2 . .
TGTGCCAGCGAGGGGCACCAAGAGACCCAGTACTTC CASEGHQETQYF TRBJ2-5 TRBV2 . .
TGTGCCAGCAGCTTAGCGGAAGGAGGTGAGCAGTTCTTC CASSLAEGGEQFF TRBJ2-1 TRBV7-7 . many
TGTGCCAGCAGTTTATTGGGGAGCACTGAAGCTTTCTTT CASSLLGSTEAFF TRBJ1-1 TRBV12-3/TRBV12-4 . many
TGTGCCAGCAGTTACTCGCCTAGATACAATGAGCAGTTCTTC CASSYSPRYNEQFF TRBJ2-1 TRBV6-5 . many
TGCGCCAGCAGCCAAGTTGCGAGCCGAGACGAAAAACTGTTTTTT CASSQVASRDEKLFF TRBJ1-4 TRBV4-3 . few
TGTGCCAGCAGCGACGTAGCGGTTAGCACAGATACGCAGTATTTT CASSDVAVSTDTQYF TRBJ2-3 TRBV5-6 . .
TGCAGTGCTAGTACGGTCTCGGCGGGGATGTACAATGAGCAGTTCTTC CSASTVSAGMYNEQFF TRBJ2-1 TRBV20-1 . many
TGTGCCAGCAGTGCCCAAGTGGGGGGCGCCTCTGAAGCTTTCTTT CASSAQVGGASEAFF TRBJ1-1 TRBV27 . many
TGTGCCAGCACGTCCTCCGGGACACCAAATTCACCCCTCCACTTT CASTSSGTPNSPLHF TRBJ1-6 TRBV13 . .
TGCGCCAGCAGCTTTCTTCTGGGAAGACAGGCTAACACCGGGGAGCTGTTTTTT CASSFLLGRQANTGELFF TRBJ2-2 TRBV5-1 . .
TGCGCCAGCGCCATTCTCCGGGACAGCAATTCACCCCTCCACTTT CASAILRDSNSPLHF TRBJ1-6 TRBV4-3 TRBD1 few
TGTGCCAGCAGCTTAGTTCTAGCGGGAGAGTTATACCACCCGGGGTATGAGCAGTTCTTC CASSLVLAGELYHPGYEQFF TRBJ2-1 TRBV7-2 TRBD2 many
TGTGCCTGGGGGACCGGGGAGCTGTTTTTT CAWGTGELFF TRBJ2-2 TRBV30 . .
TGTGCCAGCAGTTCCCCACAGTCACTTTATGGCTACACCTTC CASSSPQSLYGYTF TRBJ1-2 TRBV6-5 . many
TGTGCCAGCGGCAGGGGAGGGTTCGGGCAGTTCTTC CASGRGGFGQFF TRBJ2-1 TRBV28 . few
TGTGCCACCAGCAGAGTCGGGACATCGACTGTTAGGCCCCTCCACTTT CATSRVGTSTVRPLHF TRBJ1-6 TRBV15 . many
TGTGCCAGCAGTGAACACAGGGGGACAGATACGCAGTATTTT CASSEHRGTDTQYF TRBJ2-3 TRBV2 TRBD1 .
TGTGCCAGCAGCTTATTCGTAGGGGGCTACGAGCAGTACTTC CASSLFVGGYEQYF TRBJ2-7 TRBV7-2 . .
TGTGCCAGCAGCTCGCGGACTAGCGCAACCCGCTCCTACAATGAGCAGTTCTTC CASSSRTSATRSYNEQFF TRBJ2-1 TRBV11-2 TRBD2 .